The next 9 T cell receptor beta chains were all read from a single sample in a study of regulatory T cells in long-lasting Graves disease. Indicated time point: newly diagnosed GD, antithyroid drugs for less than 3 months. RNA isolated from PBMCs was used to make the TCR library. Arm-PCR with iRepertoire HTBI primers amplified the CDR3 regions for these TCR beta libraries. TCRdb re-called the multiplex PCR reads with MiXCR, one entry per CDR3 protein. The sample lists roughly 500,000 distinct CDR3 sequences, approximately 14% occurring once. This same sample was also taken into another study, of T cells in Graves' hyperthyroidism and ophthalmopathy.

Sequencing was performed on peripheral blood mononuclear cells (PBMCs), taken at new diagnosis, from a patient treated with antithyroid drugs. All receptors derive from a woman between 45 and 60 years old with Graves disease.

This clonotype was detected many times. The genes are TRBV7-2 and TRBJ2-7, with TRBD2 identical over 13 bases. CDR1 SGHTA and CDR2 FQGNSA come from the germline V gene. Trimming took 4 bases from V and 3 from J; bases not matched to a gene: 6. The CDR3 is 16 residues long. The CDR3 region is CASSSPRTSGSYEQYF. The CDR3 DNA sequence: TGTGCCAGCAGCTCCCCCAGGACTAGCGGGAGCTACGAGCAGTACTTC.

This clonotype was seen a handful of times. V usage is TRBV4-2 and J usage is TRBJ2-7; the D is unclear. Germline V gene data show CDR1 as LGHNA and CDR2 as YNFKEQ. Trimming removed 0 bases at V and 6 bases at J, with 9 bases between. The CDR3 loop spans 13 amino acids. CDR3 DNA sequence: TGTGCCAGCAGCCAAGAGAGGCACTCCGAGCAGTACTTC. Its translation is CASSQERHSEQYF.

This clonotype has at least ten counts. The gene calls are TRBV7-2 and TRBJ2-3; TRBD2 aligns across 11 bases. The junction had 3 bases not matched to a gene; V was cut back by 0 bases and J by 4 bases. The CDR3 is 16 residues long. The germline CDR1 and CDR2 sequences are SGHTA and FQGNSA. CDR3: CASSLALAGVADTQYF. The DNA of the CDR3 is TGTGCCAGCAGCTTAGCACTAGCGGGAGTGGCAGATACGCAGTATTTT.

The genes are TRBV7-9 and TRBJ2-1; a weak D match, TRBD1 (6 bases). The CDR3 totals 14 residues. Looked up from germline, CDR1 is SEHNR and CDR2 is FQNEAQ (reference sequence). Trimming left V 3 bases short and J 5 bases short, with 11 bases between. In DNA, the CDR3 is TGTGCCAGCAGCTTTTCGGACAGCCACAATGAGCAGTTCTTC. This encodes CASSFSDSHNEQFF.

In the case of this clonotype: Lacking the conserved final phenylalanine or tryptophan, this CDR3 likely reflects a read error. CDR3 protein: CASSLGQGAFTEAFY. The CDR3 nucleotides are TGTGCCAGCTCACTGGGACAGGGGGCGTTTACTGAAGCTTTCTAT. The chain employs TRBV18 and TRBJ1-1; 12 bases line up with TRBD1. Germline V gene lookup returns CDR1 KGHSH and CDR2 LQKENI. The V segment lost 4 bases and the J segment 5 bases; nucleotides outside the gene matches: 5. The length of the CDR3 is 15 residues.

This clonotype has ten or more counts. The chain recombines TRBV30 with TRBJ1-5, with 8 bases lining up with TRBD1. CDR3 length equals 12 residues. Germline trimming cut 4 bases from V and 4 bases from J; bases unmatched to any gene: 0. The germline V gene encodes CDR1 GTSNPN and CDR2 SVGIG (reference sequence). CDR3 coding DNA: TGTGCCTGGAACAGGGGGAATCAGCCCCAGCATTTT. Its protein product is CAWNRGNQPQHF.

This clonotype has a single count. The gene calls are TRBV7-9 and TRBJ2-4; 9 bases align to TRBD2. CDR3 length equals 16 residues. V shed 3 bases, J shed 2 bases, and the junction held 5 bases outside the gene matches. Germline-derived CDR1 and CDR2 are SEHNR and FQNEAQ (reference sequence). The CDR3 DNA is TGTGCCAGCAGCTTGAATAGCGGGAGTCCCAAAAACATTCAGTACTTC. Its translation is CASSLNSGSPKNIQYF.

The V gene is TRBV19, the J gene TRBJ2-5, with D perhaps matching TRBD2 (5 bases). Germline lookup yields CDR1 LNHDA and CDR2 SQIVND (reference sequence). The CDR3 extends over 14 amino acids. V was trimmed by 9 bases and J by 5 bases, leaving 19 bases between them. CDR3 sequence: CASSGSTSTETQYF. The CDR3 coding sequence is TGTGCCAGCAGCGGATCGACATCGACGGAGACCCAGTACTTC.

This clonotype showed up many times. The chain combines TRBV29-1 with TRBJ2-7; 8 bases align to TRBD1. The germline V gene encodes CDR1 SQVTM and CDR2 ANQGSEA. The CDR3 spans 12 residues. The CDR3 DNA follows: TGCAAATCCGGGACAGGCTCCTACGAGCAGTACTTC. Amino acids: CKSGTGSYEQYF.